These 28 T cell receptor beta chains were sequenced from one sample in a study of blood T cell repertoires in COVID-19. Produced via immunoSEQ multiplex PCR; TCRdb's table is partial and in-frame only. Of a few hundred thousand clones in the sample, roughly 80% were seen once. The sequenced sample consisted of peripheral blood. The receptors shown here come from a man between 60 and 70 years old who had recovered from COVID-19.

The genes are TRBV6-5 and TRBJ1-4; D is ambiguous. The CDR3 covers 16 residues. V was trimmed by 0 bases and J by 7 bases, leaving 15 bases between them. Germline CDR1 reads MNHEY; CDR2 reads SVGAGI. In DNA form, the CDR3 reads TGTGCCAGCAGTTACTCGGGTGGAGGAATGGGTGAAAAACTGTTTTTT. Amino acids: CASSYSGGGMGEKLFF.

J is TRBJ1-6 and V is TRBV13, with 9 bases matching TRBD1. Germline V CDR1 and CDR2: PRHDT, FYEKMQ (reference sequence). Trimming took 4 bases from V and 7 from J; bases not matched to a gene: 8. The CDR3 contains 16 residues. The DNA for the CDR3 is TGTGCCAGCAGCTGGACAGGGGAATTGGCCAATTCACCCCTCCACTTT. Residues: CASSWTGELANSPLHF.

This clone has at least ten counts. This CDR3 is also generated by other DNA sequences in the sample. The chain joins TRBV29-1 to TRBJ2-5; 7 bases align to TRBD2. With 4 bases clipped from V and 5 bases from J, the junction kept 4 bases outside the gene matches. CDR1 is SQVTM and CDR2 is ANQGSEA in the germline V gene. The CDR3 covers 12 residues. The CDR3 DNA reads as TGCAGCGTTGGGGAGGGGCGGGAGACCCAGTACTTC. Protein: CSVGEGRETQYF.

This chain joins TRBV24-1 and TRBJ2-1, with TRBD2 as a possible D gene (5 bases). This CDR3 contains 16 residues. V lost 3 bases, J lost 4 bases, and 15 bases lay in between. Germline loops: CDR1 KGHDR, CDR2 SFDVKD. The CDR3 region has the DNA TGTGCCACCAGTGATCAACCGGGAAATGGGTACAATGAGCAGTTCTTC. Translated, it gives CATSDQPGNGYNEQFF.

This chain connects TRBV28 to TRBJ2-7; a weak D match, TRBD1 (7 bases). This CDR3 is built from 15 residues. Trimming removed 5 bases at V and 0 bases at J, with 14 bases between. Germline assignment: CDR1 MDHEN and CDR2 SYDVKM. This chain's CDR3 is CASSPSGGYSYEQYF. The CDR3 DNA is TGTGCCAGCAGTCCCTCAGGGGGGTACTCCTACGAGCAGTACTTC. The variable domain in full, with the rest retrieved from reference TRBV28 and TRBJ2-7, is DVKVTQSSRYLVKRTGEKVFLECVQDMDHENMFWYRQDPGLGLRLIYFSYDVKMKEKGDIPEGYSVSREKKERFSLILESASTNQTSMYLCASSPSGGYSYEQYFGPGTRLTVT.

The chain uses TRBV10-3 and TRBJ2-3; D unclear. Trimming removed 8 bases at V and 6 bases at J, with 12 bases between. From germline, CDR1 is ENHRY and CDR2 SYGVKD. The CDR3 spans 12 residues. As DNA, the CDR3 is TGTGCCATCTCTAGTACCTTGGATACGCAGTATTTT. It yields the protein CAISSTLDTQYF.

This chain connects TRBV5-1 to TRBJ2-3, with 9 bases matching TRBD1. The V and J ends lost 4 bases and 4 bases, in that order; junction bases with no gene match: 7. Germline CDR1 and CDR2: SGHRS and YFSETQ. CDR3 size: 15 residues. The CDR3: CASSETGGRPDTQYF. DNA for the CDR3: TGCGCCAGCAGCGAAACAGGGGGCCGGCCAGATACGCAGTATTTT.

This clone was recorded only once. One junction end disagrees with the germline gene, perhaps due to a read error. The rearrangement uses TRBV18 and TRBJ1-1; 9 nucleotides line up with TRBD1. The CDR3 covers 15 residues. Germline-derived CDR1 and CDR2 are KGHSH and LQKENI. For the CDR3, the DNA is TGTGCCAGCTCACGTACCGGGACAGGGAACCCTGAAGCTTTCTTT. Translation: CASSRTGTGNPEAFF.

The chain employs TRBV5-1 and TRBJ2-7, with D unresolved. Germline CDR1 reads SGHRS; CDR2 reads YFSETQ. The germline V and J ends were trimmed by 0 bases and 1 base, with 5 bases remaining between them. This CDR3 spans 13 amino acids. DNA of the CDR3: TGCGCCAGCAGCTTGGAACATTCCTACGAGCAGTACTTC. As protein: CASSLEHSYEQYF.

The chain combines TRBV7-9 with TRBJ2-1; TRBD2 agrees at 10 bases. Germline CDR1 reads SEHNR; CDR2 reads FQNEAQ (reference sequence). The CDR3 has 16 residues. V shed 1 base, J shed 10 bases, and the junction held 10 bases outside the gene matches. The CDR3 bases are TGTGCCAGCAGCTTAGGGGGCCTAGCGGGAGTTCGGGAGCAGTTCTTC. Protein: CASSLGGLAGVREQFF.

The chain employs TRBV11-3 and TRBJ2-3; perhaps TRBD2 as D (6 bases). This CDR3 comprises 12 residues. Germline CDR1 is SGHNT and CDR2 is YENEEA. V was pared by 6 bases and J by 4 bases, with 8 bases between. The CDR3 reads CASRGRSDTQYF. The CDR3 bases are TGTGCCAGCAGGGGGAGGTCAGATACGCAGTATTTT.

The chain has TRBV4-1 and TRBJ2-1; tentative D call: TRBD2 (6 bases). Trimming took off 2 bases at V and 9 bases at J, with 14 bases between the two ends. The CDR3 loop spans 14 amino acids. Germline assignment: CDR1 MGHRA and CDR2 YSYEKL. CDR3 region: CASSQPGTGPEQFF. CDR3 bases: TGCGCCAGCAGCCAACCGGGGACTGGTCCTGAGCAGTTCTTC.

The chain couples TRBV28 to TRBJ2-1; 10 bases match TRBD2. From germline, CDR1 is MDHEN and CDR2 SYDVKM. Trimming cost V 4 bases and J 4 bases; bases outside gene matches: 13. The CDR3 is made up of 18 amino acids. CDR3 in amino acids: CASSSQSASGGTYNEQFF. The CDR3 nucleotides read TGTGCCAGCAGTTCTCAGTCCGCTAGCGGGGGAACTTACAATGAGCAGTTCTTC.

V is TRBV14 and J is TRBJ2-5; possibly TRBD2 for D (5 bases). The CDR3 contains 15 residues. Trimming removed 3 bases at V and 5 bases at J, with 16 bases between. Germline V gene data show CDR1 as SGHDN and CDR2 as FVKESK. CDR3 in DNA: TGTGCCAGCAGCCACCCAGAGGGTGGACGGGAGACCCAGTACTTC. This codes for CASSHPEGGRETQYF. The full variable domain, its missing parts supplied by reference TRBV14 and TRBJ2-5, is EAGVTQFPSHSVIEKGQTVTLRCDPISGHDNLYWYRRVMGKEIKFLLHFVKESKQDESGMPNNRFLAERTGGTYSTLKVQPAELEDSGVYFCASSHPEGGRETQYFGPGTRLLVL.

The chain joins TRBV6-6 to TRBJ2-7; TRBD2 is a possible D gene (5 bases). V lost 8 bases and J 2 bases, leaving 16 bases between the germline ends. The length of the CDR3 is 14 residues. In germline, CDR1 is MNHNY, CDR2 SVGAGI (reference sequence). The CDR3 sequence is CASALTGFTYEQYF. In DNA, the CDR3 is TGTGCCAGCGCCTTAACGGGGTTTACCTACGAGCAGTACTTC.

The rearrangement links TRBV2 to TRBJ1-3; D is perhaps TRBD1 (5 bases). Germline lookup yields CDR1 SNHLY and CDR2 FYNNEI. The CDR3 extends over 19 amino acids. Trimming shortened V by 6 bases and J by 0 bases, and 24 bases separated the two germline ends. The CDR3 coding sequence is TGTGCCAGCAGAGAGAGCCCCAGACAGACAGTAGCCTCTGGAAACACCATATATTTT. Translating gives CASRESPRQTVASGNTIYF.

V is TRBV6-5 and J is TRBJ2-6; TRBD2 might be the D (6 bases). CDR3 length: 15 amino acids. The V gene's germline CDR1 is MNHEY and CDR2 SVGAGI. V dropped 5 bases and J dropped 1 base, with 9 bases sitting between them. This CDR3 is CASSTRGSGANVLTF. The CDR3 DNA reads TGTGCCAGCAGTACCCGGGGGTCTGGGGCCAACGTCCTGACTTTC.

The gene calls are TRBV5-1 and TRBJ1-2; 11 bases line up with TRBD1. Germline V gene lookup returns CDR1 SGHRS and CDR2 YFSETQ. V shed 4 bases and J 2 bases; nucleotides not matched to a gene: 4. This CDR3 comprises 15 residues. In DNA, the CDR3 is TGCGCCAGCAGCGGGACAGGGGGAGAAAACTATGGCTACACCTTC. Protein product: CASSGTGGENYGYTF.

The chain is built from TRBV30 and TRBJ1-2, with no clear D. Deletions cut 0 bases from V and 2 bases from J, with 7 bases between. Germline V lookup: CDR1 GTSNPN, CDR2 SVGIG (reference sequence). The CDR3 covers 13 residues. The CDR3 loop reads CAWSVSQNYGYTF. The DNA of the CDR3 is TGTGCCTGGAGTGTCTCGCAGAACTATGGCTACACCTTC.

CDR3 residues: CASSKTGKGESEQYF. The CDR3 DNA reads TGTGCCAGCAGCAAGACAGGGAAAGGGGAGTCCGAGCAGTACTTC. The chain combines TRBV11-2 with TRBJ2-7, with 7 nucleotides matching TRBD1. This CDR3 has 15 residues. Per the germline V gene, CDR1 is SGHAT and CDR2 is FQNNGV. The V and J ends lost 5 bases and 6 bases, in that order; junction bases with no gene match: 13.

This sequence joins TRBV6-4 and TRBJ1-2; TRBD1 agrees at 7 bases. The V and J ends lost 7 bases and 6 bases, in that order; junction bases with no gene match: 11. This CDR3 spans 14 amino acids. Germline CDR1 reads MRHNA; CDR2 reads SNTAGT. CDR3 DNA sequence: TGTGCCAGCAACGGCCAGACAGGGAACGATGGCTACACCTTC. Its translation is CASNGQTGNDGYTF.

CDR3 in amino acids: CATRAGGNTEAFF. The CDR3 DNA reads as TGTGCCACCAGGGCTGGCGGGAACACTGAAGCTTTCTTT. V is TRBV24-1 and J is TRBJ1-1; no clear D gene. From germline, CDR1 is KGHDR and CDR2 SFDVKD. The ends were cut back, 7 bases at V and 1 base at J, with 9 bases in the middle. The CDR3 spans 13 residues.

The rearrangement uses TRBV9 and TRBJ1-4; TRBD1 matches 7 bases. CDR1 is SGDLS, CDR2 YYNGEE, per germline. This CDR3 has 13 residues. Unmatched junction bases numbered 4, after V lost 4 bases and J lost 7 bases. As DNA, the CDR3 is TGTGCCAGCAGCCGACAGGGACCTGAAAAACTGTTTTTT. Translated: CASSRQGPEKLFF.

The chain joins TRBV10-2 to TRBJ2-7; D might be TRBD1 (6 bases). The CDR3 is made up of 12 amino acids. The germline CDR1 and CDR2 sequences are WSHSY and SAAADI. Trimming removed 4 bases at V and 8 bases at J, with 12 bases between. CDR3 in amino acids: CASSGSDSKQYF. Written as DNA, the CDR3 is TGCGCCAGCAGTGGATCGGACAGTAAGCAGTACTTC.

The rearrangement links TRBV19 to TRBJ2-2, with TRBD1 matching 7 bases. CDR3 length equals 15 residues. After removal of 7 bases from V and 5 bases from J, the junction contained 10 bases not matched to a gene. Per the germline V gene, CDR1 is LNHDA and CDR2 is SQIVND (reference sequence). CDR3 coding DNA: TGTGCCAGTACCCAGACAGGGCTGAGAACCGGGGAGCTGTTTTTT. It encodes CASTQTGLRTGELFF.

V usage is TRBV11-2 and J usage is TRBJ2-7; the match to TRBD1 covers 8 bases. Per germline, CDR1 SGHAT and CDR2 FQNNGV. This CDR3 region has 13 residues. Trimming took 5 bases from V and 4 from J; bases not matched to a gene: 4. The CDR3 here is CASSRDRSYEQYF. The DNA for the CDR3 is TGTGCCAGCAGCCGGGACAGGTCTTACGAGCAGTACTTC.

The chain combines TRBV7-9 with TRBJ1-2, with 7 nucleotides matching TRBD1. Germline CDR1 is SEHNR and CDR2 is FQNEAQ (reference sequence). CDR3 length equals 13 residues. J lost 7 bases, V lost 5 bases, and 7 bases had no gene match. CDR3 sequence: CASSDRDVSGYTF. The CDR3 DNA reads TGTGCCAGCAGCGACAGGGACGTTTCTGGCTACACCTTC.

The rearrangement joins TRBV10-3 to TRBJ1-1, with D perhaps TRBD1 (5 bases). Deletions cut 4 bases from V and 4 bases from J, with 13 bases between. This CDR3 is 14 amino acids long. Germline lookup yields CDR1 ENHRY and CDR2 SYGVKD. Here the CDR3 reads CAISASQGGTEAFF. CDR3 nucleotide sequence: TGTGCCATCAGTGCGTCTCAGGGAGGCACTGAAGCTTTCTTT.